The entry below describes one TCR beta chain. Profiled with immunoSEQ multiplex PCR; TCRdb holds only in-frame clones, not every one. The sample contains roughly 120,000 clones, 90% to 95% of which appear only once. These data belong to a study of T cell responses to AZD1222 COVID-19 vaccine. Germline CDR1 and CDR2: MDHEN and SYDVKM. The CDR3 totals 14 residues. Trimming stripped 6 bases from V and 2 bases from J, with 14 bases between. This receptor was taken from an adult in good health. The chain links TRBV28 to TRBJ2-7; perhaps TRBD1 as D (6 bases). The sample here was peripheral blood, taken on day 0 of AZD1222 vaccination. CDR3 DNA: TGTGCCAGCAGACTACGACAGGACCCCTACGAGCAGTACTTC. It encodes CASRLRQDPYEQYF.